This is a list of T cell receptor beta chains from one sample in a study of T cell responses to AZD1222 COVID-19 vaccine. This table comes from immunoSEQ multiplex PCR, and its TCRdb copy is limited to in-frame clones, with some not included. The sample records 65,000 to 90,000 clones, 75% to 90% being singletons. Sequencing used peripheral blood, obtained 28 days after the second AZD1222 dose. Source of these receptors: an adult who received the AZD1222 COVID-19 vaccine. The CDR3 runs from the conserved cysteine through the conserved F or W. The D gene is left open where the match is weak. Clone size appears in some rows only: once, few, many, or a class for an expanded clone.

TRBV7-9	-	-	TRBJ1-1	TGTGCCAGCAGCTTTCCTGGCAACACTGAAGCTTTCTTT	CASSFPGNTEAFF
TRBV29-1	-	-	TRBJ1-1	TGCAGCGTTGAGAGGGAGGGATGGAGCACTGAAGCTTTCTTT	CSVEREGWSTEAFF
TRBV13	TRBD2	-	TRBJ2-7	TGTGCCAGCAGAGCCGGGACTAGCGGTTACGAGCAGTACTTC	CASRAGTSGYEQYF
TRBV6-1	-	-	TRBJ1-2	TGTGCCAGCAGTGAAAGGTACGGCTGGGTCCCAGCTAACTATGGCTACACCTTC	CASSERYGWVPANYGYTF
TRBV28	TRBD2	-	TRBJ2-1	TGTGCCAGCAGTTTGTTCGGGGGGACCTCCTACAATGAGCAGTTCTTC	CASSLFGGTSYNEQFF
TRBV5-4	-	once	TRBJ2-1	TGTGCCAGCAGCTTGGACAGACGAAATGAGCAGTTCTTC	CASSLDRRNEQFF
TRBV19	-	-	TRBJ1-5	TGTGCCACCTCCCCCCGTCCCCACTCGGCCCATCAGCCCCAGCATTTT	CATSPRPHSAHQPQHF
TRBV14	-	-	TRBJ2-1	TGTGCCAGCAGCCCCGCATGGACCCCCTACAATGAGCAGTTCTTC	CASSPAWTPYNEQFF
TRBV4-3	TRBD2	few	TRBJ2-1	TGCGCCAGCAGCCAAGATCTAGGACTAGGAAAAGGTGAGCAGTTCTTC	CASSQDLGLGKGEQFF
TRBV7-7	-	once	TRBJ2-5	TGTGCCAGCAGCTCCAACTCGGGGGATCAAGAGACCCAGTACTTC	CASSSNSGDQETQYF
TRBV10-1	TRBD1	once	TRBJ1-1	TGCGCCAGCAGTGCCCGGACAGGGGACACTGAAGCTTTCTTT	CASSARTGDTEAFF
TRBV30	-	-	TRBJ2-3	TGTGCCTGGAGTTTGGATGTATGGTATTTT	CAWSLDVWYF
TRBV6-5	TRBD1	few	TRBJ1-2	TGTGCCAGCAGTTACTCGACTGGGACAGGGAATGGCTACACCTTC	CASSYSTGTGNGYTF
TRBV28	TRBD1	-	TRBJ2-1	TGTGCCAGCAGTCCACGACAGGGGGCGTCCCCCTCCTACAATGAGCAGTTCTTC	CASSPRQGASPSYNEQFF
TRBV19	-	-	TRBJ1-5	TGTGCCAGTAGTATAGGAGGGGCAGGGCGAAATCAGCCCCAGCATTTT	CASSIGGAGRNQPQHF
TRBV11-3	-	-	TRBJ2-2	TGTGCCAGCAGCTCCCGCCCCCGCGGGGAGCTGTTTTTT	CASSSRPRGELFF